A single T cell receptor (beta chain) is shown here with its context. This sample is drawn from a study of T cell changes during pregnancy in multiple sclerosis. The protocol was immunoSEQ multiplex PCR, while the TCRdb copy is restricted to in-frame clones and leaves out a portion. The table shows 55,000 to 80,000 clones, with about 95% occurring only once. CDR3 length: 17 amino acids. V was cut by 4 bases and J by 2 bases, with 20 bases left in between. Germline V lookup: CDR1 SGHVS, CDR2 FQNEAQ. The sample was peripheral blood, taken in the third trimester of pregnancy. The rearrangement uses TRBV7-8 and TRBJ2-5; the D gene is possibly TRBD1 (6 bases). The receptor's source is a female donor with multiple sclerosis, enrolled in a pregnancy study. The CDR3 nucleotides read TGTGCCAGCAGCTACACCCCTGGCGTCAGGGGTCAAGAGACCCAGTACTTC. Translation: CASSYTPGVRGQETQYF. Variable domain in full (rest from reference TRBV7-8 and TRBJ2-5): GAGVSQSPRYKVAKRGQDVALRCDPISGHVSLFWYQQALGQGPEFLTYFQNEAQLDKSGLPSDRFFAERPEGSVSTLKIQRTQQEDSAVYLCASSYTPGVRGQETQYFGPGTRLLVL.